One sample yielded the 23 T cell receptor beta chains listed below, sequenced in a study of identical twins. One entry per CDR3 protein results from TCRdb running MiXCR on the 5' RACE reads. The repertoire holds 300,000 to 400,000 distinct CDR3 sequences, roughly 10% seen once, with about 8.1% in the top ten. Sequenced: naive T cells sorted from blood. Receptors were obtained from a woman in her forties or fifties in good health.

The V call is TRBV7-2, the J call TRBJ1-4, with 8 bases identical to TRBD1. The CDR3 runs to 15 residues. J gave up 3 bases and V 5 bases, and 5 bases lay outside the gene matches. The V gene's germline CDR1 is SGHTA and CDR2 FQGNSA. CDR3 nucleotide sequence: TGTGCCAGCAGCGCCGACAGGGGTTCTAATGAAAAACTGTTTTTT. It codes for CASSADRGSNEKLFF.

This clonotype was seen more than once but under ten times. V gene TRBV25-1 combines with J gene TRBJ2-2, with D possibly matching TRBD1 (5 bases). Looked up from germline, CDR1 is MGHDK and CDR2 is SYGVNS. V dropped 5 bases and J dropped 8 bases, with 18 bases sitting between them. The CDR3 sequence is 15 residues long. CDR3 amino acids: CASSPPGRVMGELFF. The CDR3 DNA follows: TGTGCCAGCAGTCCACCGGGCAGGGTGATGGGGGAGCTGTTTTTT.

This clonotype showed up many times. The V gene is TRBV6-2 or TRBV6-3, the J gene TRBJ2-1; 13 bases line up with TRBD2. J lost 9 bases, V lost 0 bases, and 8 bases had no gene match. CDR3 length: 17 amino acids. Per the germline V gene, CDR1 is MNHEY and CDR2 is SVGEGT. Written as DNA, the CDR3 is TGTGCCAGCAGTTACTCACGGACTAGCGGGAGTCGGGTTGAGCAGTTCTTC. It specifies CASSYSRTSGSRVEQFF.

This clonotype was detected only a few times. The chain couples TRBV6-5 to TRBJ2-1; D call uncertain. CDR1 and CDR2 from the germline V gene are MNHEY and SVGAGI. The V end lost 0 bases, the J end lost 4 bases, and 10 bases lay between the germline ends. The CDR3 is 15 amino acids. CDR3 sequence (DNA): TGTGCCAGCAGTTACTCCTCATTGACTTACAATGAGCAGTTCTTC. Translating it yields CASSYSSLTYNEQFF.

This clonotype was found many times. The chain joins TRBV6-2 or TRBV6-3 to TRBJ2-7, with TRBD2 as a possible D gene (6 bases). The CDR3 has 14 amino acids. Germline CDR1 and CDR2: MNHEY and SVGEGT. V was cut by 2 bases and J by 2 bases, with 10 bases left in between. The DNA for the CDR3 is TGTGCCAGCAGTTACGCGGGGTTAACCTACGAGCAGTACTTC. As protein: CASSYAGLTYEQYF.

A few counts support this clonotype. CDR3: CASRNPGLPSGADTQYF. In DNA, the CDR3 is TGTGCCAGCAGGAATCCCGGACTCCCGAGTGGCGCAGATACGCAGTATTTT. This chain connects TRBV6-5 to TRBJ2-3, with a possible D match to TRBD2 (5 bases). CDR3 length: 17 amino acids. Trimming took 6 bases from V and 4 from J, leaving 23 bases between them. From germline, CDR1 is MNHEY and CDR2 SVGAGI.

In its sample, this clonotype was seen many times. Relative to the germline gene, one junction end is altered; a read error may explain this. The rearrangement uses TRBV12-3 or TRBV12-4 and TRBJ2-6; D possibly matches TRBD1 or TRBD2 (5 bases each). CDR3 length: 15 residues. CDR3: CASSLEGSGANVLTF. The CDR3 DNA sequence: TGTGCCAGCAGCTTAGAGGGGTCTGGGGCCAACGTCCTGACTTTC.

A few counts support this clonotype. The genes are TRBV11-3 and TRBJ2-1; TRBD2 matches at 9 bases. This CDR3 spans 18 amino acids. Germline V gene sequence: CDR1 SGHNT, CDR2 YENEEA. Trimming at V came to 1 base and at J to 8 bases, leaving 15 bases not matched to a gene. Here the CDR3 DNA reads TGTGCCAGCAGCTTAGTCTGGGGAACTAGCGGGCAGGCGGATGAGCAGTTCTTC. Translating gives CASSLVWGTSGQADEQFF. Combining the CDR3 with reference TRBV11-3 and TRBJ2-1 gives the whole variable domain EAGVVQSPRYKIIEKKQPVAFWCNPISGHNTLYWYLQNLGQGPELLIRYENEEAVDDSQLPKDRFSAERLKGVDSTLKIQPAELGDSAVYLCASSLVWGTSGQADEQFFGPGTRLTVL.

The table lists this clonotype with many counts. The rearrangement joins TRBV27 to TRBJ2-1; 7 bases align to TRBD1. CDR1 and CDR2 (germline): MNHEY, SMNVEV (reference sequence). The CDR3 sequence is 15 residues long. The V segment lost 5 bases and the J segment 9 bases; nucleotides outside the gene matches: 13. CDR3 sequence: CASSIPGTAVVEQFF. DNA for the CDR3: TGTGCCAGCAGTATTCCCGGGACAGCCGTGGTTGAGCAGTTCTTC.

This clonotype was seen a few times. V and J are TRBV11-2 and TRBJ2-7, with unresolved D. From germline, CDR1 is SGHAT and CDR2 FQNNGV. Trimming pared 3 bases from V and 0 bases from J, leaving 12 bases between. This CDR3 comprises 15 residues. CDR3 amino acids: CASSLIGGASYEQYF. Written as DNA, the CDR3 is TGTGCCAGCAGCTTGATTGGCGGAGCCTCCTACGAGCAGTACTTC.

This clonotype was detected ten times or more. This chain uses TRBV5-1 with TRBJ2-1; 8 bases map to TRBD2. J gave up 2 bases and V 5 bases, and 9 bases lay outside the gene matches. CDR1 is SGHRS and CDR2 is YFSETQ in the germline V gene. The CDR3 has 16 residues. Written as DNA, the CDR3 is TGCGCCAGCAGTTCCCGGACTAGCAGGGCCTACAATGAGCAGTTCTTC. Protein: CASSSRTSRAYNEQFF.

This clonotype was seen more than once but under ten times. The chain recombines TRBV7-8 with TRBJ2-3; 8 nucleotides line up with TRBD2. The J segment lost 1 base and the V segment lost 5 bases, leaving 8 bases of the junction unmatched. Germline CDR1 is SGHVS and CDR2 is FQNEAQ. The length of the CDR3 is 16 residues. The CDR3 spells CASSPLGSGGTDTQYF. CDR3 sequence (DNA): TGTGCCAGCAGCCCCCTGGGTAGCGGGGGCACAGATACGCAGTATTTT. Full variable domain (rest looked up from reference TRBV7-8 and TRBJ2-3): GAGVSQSPRYKVAKRGQDVALRCDPISGHVSLFWYQQALGQGPEFLTYFQNEAQLDKSGLPSDRFFAERPEGSVSTLKIQRTQQEDSAVYLCASSPLGSGGTDTQYFGPGTRLTVL.

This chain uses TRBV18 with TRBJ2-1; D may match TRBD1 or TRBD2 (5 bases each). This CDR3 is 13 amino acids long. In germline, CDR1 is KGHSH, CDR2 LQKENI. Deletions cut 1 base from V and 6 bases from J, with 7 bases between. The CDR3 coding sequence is TGTGCCAGCTCACCACGGGGGTCCAATGAGCAGTTCTTC. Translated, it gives CASSPRGSNEQFF.

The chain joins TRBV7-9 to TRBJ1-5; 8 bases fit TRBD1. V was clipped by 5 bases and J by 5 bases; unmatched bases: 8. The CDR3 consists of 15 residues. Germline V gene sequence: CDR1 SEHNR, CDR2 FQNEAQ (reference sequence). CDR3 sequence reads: CASSPWTGSDQPQHF. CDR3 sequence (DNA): TGTGCCAGCAGCCCATGGACAGGGTCTGATCAGCCCCAGCATTTT.

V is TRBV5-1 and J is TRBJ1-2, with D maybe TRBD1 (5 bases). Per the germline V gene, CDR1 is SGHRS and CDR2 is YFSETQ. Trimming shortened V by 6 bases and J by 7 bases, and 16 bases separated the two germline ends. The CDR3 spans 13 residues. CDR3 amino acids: CASNPVGDTGYTF. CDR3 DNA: TGCGCCAGCAACCCAGTGGGGGATACTGGCTACACCTTC.

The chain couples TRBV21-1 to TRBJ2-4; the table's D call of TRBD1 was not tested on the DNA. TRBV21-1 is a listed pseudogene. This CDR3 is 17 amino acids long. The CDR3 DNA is TGTGCCAGCAGGGGGGGGGGACAATTAATAGCCAAAAACATTCAGTACTTC. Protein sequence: CASRGGGQLIAKNIQYF.

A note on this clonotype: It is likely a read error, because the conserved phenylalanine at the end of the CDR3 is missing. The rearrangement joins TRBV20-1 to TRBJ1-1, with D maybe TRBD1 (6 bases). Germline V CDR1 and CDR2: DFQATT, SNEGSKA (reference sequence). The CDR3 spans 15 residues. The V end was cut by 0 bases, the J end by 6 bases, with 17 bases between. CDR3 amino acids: CSARDPGALSAEAFY. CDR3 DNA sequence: TGCAGTGCTAGAGATCCAGGGGCTCTGAGCGCTGAAGCTTTCTAT.

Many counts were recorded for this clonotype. This CDR3 reads CSVEAGPEQYF. Written as DNA, the CDR3 is TGCAGCGTTGAAGCCGGTCCCGAGCAGTACTTC. The chain joins TRBV29-1 to TRBJ2-7; the D is unclear. The germline V and J ends were trimmed by 1 base and 6 bases, with 7 bases remaining between them. The CDR3 sequence is 11 residues long. Germline values: CDR1 SQVTM, CDR2 ANQGSEA.

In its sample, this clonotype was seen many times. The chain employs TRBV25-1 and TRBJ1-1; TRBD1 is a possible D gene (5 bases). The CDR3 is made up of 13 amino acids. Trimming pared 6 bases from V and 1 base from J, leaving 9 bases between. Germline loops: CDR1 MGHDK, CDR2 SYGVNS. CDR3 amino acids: CASRGLRNTEAFF. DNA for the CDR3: TGTGCCAGCAGGGGACTGAGGAACACTGAAGCTTTCTTT.

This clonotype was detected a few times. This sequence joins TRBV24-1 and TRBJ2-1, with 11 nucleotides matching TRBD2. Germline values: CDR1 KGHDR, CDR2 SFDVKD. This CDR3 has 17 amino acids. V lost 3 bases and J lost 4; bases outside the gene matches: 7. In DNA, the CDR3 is TGTGCCACCAGTGATCCCGGACTAGCGGGTTCATACAATGAGCAGTTCTTC. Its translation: CATSDPGLAGSYNEQFF.

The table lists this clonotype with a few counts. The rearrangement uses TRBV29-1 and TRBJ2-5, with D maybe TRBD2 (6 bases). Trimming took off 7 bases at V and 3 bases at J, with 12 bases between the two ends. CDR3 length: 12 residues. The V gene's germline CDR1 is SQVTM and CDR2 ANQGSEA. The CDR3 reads CSAKTGEETQYF. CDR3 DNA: TGCAGCGCAAAGACGGGAGAAGAGACCCAGTACTTC.

The DNA for the CDR3 is TGTGCCAGCAGCCCCATGATGAACACTGAAGCTTTCTTT. Protein product: CASSPMMNTEAFF. The chain couples TRBV7-3 to TRBJ1-1; D is unresolved. The CDR3 totals 13 residues. V lost 5 bases to trimming and J lost 0 bases, with 7 bases between them. The germline V gene encodes CDR1 SGHTA and CDR2 FQGTGA.

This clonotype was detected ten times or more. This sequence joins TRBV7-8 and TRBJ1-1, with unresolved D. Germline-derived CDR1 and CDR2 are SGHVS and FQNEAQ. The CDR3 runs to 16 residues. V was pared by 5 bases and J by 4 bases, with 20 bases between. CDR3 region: CASSPGIWVGGTEAFF. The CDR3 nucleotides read TGTGCCAGCAGCCCCGGGATATGGGTCGGAGGCACTGAAGCTTTCTTT.